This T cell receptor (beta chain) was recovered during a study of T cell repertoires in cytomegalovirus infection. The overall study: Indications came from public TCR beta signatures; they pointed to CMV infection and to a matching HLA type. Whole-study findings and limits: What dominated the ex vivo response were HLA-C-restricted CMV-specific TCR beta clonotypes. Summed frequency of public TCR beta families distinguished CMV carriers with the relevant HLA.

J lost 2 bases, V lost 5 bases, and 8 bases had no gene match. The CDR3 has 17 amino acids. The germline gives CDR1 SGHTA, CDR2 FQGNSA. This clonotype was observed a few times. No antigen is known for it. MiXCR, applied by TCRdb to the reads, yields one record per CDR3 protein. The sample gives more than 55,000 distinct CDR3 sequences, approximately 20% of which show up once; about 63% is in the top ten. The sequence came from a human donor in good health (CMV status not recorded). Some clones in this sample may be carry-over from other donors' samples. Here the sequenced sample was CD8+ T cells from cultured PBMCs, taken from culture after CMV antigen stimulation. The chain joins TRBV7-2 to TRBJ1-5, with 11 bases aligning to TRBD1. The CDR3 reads CASSQRTGGRGNQPQHF. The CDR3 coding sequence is TGTGCCAGCAGCCAAAGGACAGGGGGCAGAGGCAATCAGCCCCAGCATTTT.